This TCR beta chain comes out of a study of blood T cell repertoires in COVID-19. V dropped 4 bases and J dropped 0 bases, with 16 bases sitting between them. CDR3 length: 17 amino acids. Germline-derived CDR1 and CDR2 are SGHRS and YFSETQ. Authors' processing steps: Amplification of reference gene primers was used by the study to estimate nucleated cell counts. Repertoires were generated with immunoSEQ multiplex PCR, while TCRdb's copy carries only in-frame clones and drops some. V, J and clone size derive from that table, while D and trimming were established from the DNA sequence. The sample lists approximately 310,000 clones, around 85% occurring once. Researchers sorted participants into cohorts using their self-reported clinical history. People in the exposed group encountered a COVID-19 case within 2 weeks before entering the study.

The J gene is TRBJ1-4, the V gene TRBV5-1; D is perhaps TRBD1 (5 bases). The sequence was obtained from a woman aged 25 to 39 who had been exposed to COVID-19. The sequencing sample was made of PBMCs or T cells enriched from blood (not recorded which). CDR3 DNA sequence: TGCGCCAGCAGCCGCGACAGTAACAAGGCAACTAATGAAAAACTGTTTTTT. It encodes CASSRDSNKATNEKLFF.